This TCR beta chain was recovered during a study of technical replicates of blood from a few donors. Assay: immunoSEQ multiplex PCR; the TCRdb copy retains only in-frame clones and omits some. Of about 54,000 clones listed, 85% to 95% are singletons. Per germline, CDR1 MNHNY and CDR2 SVGAGI (reference sequence). The ends lost 2 bases at V and 3 bases at J; junction bases unmatched: 5. There are 16 residues in the CDR3. This receptor was obtained from a human donor in good health. The chain has TRBV6-6 and TRBJ1-5; TRBD1 aligns across 9 bases. Sequencing used T cells isolated from PBMCs. The CDR3 region has the DNA TGTGCCAGCAGTTACCAACAGGGGGCGTACAATCAGCCCCAGCATTTT. This sequence encodes CASSYQQGAYNQPQHF.